This record concerns one TCR beta chain sequence. Its antigen is undetermined. A multiplex PCR was run with 60 Vbeta primers and 13 Jbeta primers. Generated by immunoSEQ multiplex PCR, the TCRdb table keeps only in-frame clones and is missing some. The sample lists 50,000 to 65,000 clones, approximately 71% occurring once. The germline V gene encodes CDR1 SGHNT and CDR2 YYREEE (reference sequence). V lost 7 bases to trimming and J lost 4 bases, with 14 bases between them. The CDR3 length is 13 residues. Despite likely unrecorded immune exposures, the donors were nominally healthy at the time of sampling. This sample was taken from a study of cytomegalovirus exposure and HLA in healthy donors. Overall study results and limits: Later analysis associated a missense DCLRE1C variant with TCR beta V- and J-gene trimming.

The rearrangement joins TRBV5-4 to TRBJ1-2; D gene unclear. This TCR came from a middle-aged man in good health and CMV-seropositive. Material: PBMCs. CDR3 amino acids: CASQPPGSYGYTF. In nucleotides, the CDR3 is TGTGCCAGCCAACCCCCGGGAAGCTATGGCTACACCTTC.